The source of this TCR beta chain is a study of blood T cell repertoires in COVID-19. At the level of the study: In each case, the material was cDNA or gDNA derived from T cells, B-cell-depleted T cells, or PBMCs.

CDR3 length equals 14 residues. Germline V lookup: CDR1 LNHDA, CDR2 SQIVND (reference sequence). Trimming took off 2 bases at V and 4 bases at J, with 11 bases between the two ends. Clones were sequenced by immunoSEQ multiplex PCR, and TCRdb holds only the in-frame ones, with some missing. The sample lists about 180,000 clones, over 70% occurring once. Within 2 weeks before study entry, exposed participants met a COVID-19 case. The origin of this receptor is a man aged 60 to 69 who had been exposed to COVID-19. The sequencing input was PBMCs or T cells enriched from blood (not recorded which). This chain uses TRBV19 with TRBJ1-1; D is perhaps TRBD1 (6 bases). For the CDR3, the DNA is TGTGCCAGTAGTATATTAGGGGGTGGCACTGAAGCTTTCTTT. The encoded protein is CASSILGGGTEAFF.